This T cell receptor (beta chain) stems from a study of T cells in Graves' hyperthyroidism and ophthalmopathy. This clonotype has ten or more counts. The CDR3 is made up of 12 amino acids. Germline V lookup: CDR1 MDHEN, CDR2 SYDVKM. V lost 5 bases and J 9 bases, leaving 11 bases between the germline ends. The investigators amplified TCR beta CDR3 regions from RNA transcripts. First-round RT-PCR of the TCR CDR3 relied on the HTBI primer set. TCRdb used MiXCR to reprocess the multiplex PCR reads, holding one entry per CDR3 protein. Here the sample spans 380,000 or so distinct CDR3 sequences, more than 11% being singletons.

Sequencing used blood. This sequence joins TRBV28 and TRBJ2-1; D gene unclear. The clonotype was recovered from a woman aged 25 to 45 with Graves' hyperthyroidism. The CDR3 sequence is CASSLGFVEQFF. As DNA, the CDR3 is TGTGCCAGCAGTCTCGGGTTCGTTGAGCAGTTCTTC.